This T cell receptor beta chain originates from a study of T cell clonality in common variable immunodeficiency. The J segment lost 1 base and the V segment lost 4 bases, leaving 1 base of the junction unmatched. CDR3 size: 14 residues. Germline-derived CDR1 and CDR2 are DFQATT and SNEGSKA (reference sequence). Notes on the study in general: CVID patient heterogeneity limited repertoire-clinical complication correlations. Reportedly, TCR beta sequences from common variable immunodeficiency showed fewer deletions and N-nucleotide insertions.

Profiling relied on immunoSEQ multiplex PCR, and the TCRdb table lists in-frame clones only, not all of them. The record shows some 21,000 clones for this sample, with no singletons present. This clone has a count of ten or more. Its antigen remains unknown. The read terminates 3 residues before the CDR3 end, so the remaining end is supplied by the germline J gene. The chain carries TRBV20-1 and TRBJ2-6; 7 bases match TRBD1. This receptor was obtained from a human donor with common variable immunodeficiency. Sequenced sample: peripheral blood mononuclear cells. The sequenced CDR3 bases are TGCAGTGCTAAGACAGGGTCTGGGGCCAACGTC. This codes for CSAKTGSGANV. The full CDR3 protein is CSAKTGSGANVLTF.